This is a list of T cell receptor beta chains from one sample in a study of shared clonotypes between healthy human individuals. Here immunoSEQ multiplex PCR was the method, and the copy in TCRdb shows in-frame clones only, minus some. The data show under 2,500,000 clones, approximately 95% seen once. Sequencing was done on a sample of naive CD4+ T cells sorted from blood. All receptors derive from a man in his late teens or twenties in good health. Both conserved end residues are part of each CDR3. A D gene is named only where the DNA matches it firmly. A row's size may be missing; if present it is once, few, many or a size class.

V gene: TRBV20-1; J gene: TRBJ2-1; clone size: -; D gene: -; CDR3 protein: CSARLYNEQFF; CDR3 DNA: TGCAGTGCTAGACTGTACAATGAGCAGTTCTTC
V gene: TRBV7-9; J gene: TRBJ1-5; clone size: -; D gene: -; CDR3 protein: CASSLGSGTLNQPQHF; CDR3 DNA: TGTGCCAGCAGCTTAGGCTCCGGGACCTTGAATCAGCCCCAGCATTTT
V gene: TRBV5-1; J gene: TRBJ2-5; clone size: -; D gene: -; CDR3 protein: CASSLRSSEQETQYF; CDR3 DNA: TGCGCCAGCAGCTTGCGATCTAGCGAACAAGAGACCCAGTACTTC
V gene: TRBV6-1; J gene: TRBJ1-6; clone size: -; D gene: -; CDR3 protein: CASNPRGRGSPLHF; CDR3 DNA: TGTGCCAGCAACCCGAGGGGGAGGGGTTCACCCCTCCACTTT
V gene: TRBV29-1; J gene: TRBJ2-3; clone size: -; D gene: -; CDR3 protein: CSTRQATSDTQYF; CDR3 DNA: TGCAGCACCCGACAGGCGACCTCAGATACGCAGTATTTT
V gene: TRBV7-9; J gene: TRBJ1-4; clone size: -; D gene: -; CDR3 protein: CASSLGFQEGIKTNEKLFF; CDR3 DNA: TGTGCCAGCAGCTTAGGGTTCCAGGAGGGGATTAAGACTAATGAAAAACTGTTTTTT
V gene: TRBV2; J gene: TRBJ2-7; clone size: -; D gene: TRBD1; CDR3 protein: CASRDRVNSYEQYF; CDR3 DNA: TGTGCCAGCAGAGACAGGGTAAATTCCTACGAGCAGTACTTC
V gene: TRBV6-5; J gene: TRBJ2-7; clone size: few; D gene: TRBD2; CDR3 protein: CASSRAGAYEQYF; CDR3 DNA: TGTGCCAGCAGTCGAGCGGGAGCCTACGAGCAGTACTTC
V gene: TRBV6-5; J gene: TRBJ1-6; clone size: -; D gene: -; CDR3 protein: CASSYAKQGPNSPLHF; CDR3 DNA: TGTGCCAGCAGTTACGCGAAACAGGGCCCCAATTCACCCCTCCACTTT
V gene: TRBV6-1; J gene: TRBJ2-4; clone size: -; D gene: -; CDR3 protein: CAGAALGSIQYF; CDR3 DNA: TGTGCCGGGGCGGCTCTCGGATCCATTCAGTACTTC
V gene: TRBV5-1; J gene: TRBJ2-1; clone size: -; D gene: TRBD1; CDR3 protein: CASSLEGQGKGEQFF; CDR3 DNA: TGCGCCAGCAGCTTGGAAGGACAGGGAAAGGGTGAGCAGTTCTTC
V gene: TRBV5-6; J gene: TRBJ2-7; clone size: -; D gene: -; CDR3 protein: CASSSRRFLSYEQYF; CDR3 DNA: TGTGCCAGCAGCTCTCGGAGGTTCCTCTCCTACGAGCAGTACTTC
V gene: TRBV7-2; J gene: TRBJ1-5; clone size: -; D gene: TRBD1; CDR3 protein: CASSMWTGGGNQPQHF; CDR3 DNA: TGTGCCAGCAGCATGTGGACAGGGGGCGGCAATCAGCCCCAGCATTTT
V gene: TRBV30; J gene: TRBJ2-2; clone size: -; D gene: -; CDR3 protein: CAWKGLNTGELFF; CDR3 DNA: TGTGCCTGGAAGGGCCTGAACACCGGGGAGCTGTTTTTT
V gene: TRBV11-2; J gene: TRBJ1-1; clone size: once; D gene: TRBD1; CDR3 protein: CASSSVTGRGTEAFF; CDR3 DNA: TGTGCCAGCAGCTCCGTGACAGGGAGAGGCACTGAAGCTTTCTTT
V gene: TRBV7-3; J gene: TRBJ1-4; clone size: -; D gene: -; CDR3 protein: CASSPRRGEKLFF; CDR3 DNA: TGTGCCAGCAGCCCCCGACGTGGAGAAAAACTGTTTTTT
V gene: TRBV18; J gene: TRBJ2-1; clone size: -; D gene: -; CDR3 protein: CASSPGRDSNEQFF; CDR3 DNA: TGTGCCAGCTCACCAGGCAGGGATTCAAATGAGCAGTTCTTC
V gene: TRBV5-6; J gene: TRBJ1-5; clone size: -; D gene: -; CDR3 protein: CASSFRTTGGNQPQHF; CDR3 DNA: TGTGCCAGCAGCTTTAGGACAACCGGGGGCAATCAGCCCCAGCATTTT
V gene: TRBV5-1; J gene: TRBJ1-4; clone size: once; D gene: TRBD1; CDR3 protein: CASSLGAGTGYFREKLFF; CDR3 DNA: TGCGCCAGCAGCTTGGGTGCCGGGACAGGGTACTTTAGGGAAAAACTGTTTTTT
V gene: TRBV4-2; J gene: TRBJ2-1; clone size: -; D gene: -; CDR3 protein: CASSQDLSDGNEQFF; CDR3 DNA: TGTGCCAGCAGCCAAGATCTCAGTGACGGCAATGAGCAGTTCTTC
V gene: TRBV2; J gene: TRBJ1-5; clone size: -; D gene: -; CDR3 protein: CASSMGRAYSNQPQHF; CDR3 DNA: TGTGCCAGCAGTATGGGCCGCGCGTATAGCAATCAGCCCCAGCATTTT
V gene: TRBV5-1; J gene: TRBJ1-5; clone size: once; D gene: -; CDR3 protein: CASSLDGGGNQPQHF; CDR3 DNA: TGCGCCAGCAGCTTGGACGGGGGCGGCAATCAGCCCCAGCATTTT
V gene: TRBV4-3; J gene: TRBJ2-1; clone size: -; D gene: -; CDR3 protein: CASSQDRSSYNEQFF; CDR3 DNA: TGCGCCAGCAGCCAAGACAGAAGCTCCTACAATGAGCAGTTCTTC
V gene: TRBV4-3; J gene: TRBJ2-3; clone size: -; D gene: -; CDR3 protein: CASSQLGESTDTQYF; CDR3 DNA: TGCGCCAGCAGCCAACTAGGGGAGAGCACAGATACGCAGTATTTT
V gene: TRBV7-3; J gene: TRBJ1-2; clone size: -; D gene: -; CDR3 protein: CASSPDKNYGYTF; CDR3 DNA: TGTGCCAGCAGCCCAGACAAGAACTATGGCTACACCTTC
V gene: TRBV6-1; J gene: TRBJ2-2; clone size: -; D gene: -; CDR3 protein: CASSEMQQRRELFF; CDR3 DNA: TGTGCCAGCAGTGAAATGCAACAGAGAAGGGAGCTGTTTTTT